The rows below give T cell receptor beta chains drawn from one sample of a study of beta chain features in type 1 diabetes. Method: immunoSEQ multiplex PCR; TCRdb's copy keeps in-frame clones and lacks some. Here the sample spans hundreds of thousands of clones, less than 20% being singletons. The sample comprised naive CD4+ T cells from blood. Receptor source: a man between 18 and 35 years old in good health. Each CDR3 is given with its conserved first and last residue. A D gene is named only where the DNA matches it firmly. Size tells how often a clone was seen (once, few, many) or the class of an expanded clone, and some rows leave it out.

J gene | clone size | D gene | V gene | CDR3 protein | CDR3 DNA
TRBJ2-3 | . | TRBD2 | TRBV14 | CASSQRLSGFPDTQYF | TGTGCCAGCAGCCAACGTCTTAGCGGGTTCCCAGATACGCAGTATTTT
TRBJ2-1 | . | . | TRBV9 | CASSHRYAYNEQFF | TGTGCCAGCAGTCATAGGTATGCCTACAATGAGCAGTTCTTC
TRBJ1-1 | few | TRBD1 | TRBV15 | CATSAVGQGPTEAFF | TGTGCCACCTCCGCGGTAGGACAGGGGCCCACTGAAGCTTTCTTT
TRBJ2-1 | . | TRBD2 | TRBV7-2 | CASSLRSGGVNEQFF | TGTGCCAGCAGCTTAAGAAGCGGGGGGGTCAATGAGCAGTTCTTC
TRBJ2-7 | few | . | TRBV19 | CASRDVAWDEQYF | TGTGCCAGTAGGGACGTCGCCTGGGACGAGCAGTACTTC
TRBJ2-7 | once | . | TRBV18 | CASTLRAETYEQYF | TGTGCCAGCACCCTCCGGGCCGAGACCTACGAGCAGTACTTC
TRBJ2-1 | few | TRBD2 | TRBV27 | CASSARTSGRRYNEQFF | TGTGCCAGCAGTGCCCGGACTAGCGGGAGACGGTACAATGAGCAGTTCTTC
TRBJ1-6 | . | . | TRBV7-2 | CASSLKRNPSNSPLHF | TGTGCCAGCAGCTTAAAGCGGAACCCGAGTAATTCACCCCTCCACTTT
TRBJ2-1 | few | TRBD2 | TRBV27 | CASSPRTSNQQFF | TGTGCCAGCAGTCCCCGGACTAGTAATCAGCAGTTCTTC
TRBJ2-1 | . | . | TRBV7-2 | CASSFQGSSYNEQFF | TGTGCCAGCAGCTTCCAGGGGAGCTCCTACAATGAGCAGTTCTTC
TRBJ2-5 | few | . | TRBV11-2 | CASSQQLQETQYF | TGTGCCAGCAGCCAACAACTACAAGAGACCCAGTACTTC
TRBJ2-7 | few | . | TRBV23-1 | CASSYRAGLSPYEQYF | TGCGCCAGCTCCTACCGGGCGGGACTGAGCCCCTACGAGCAGTACTTC
TRBJ2-3 | few | . | TRBV14 | CASSQGGLDTQYF | TGTGCCAGCAGCCAAGGGGGGCTAGATACGCAGTATTTT
TRBJ1-2 | . | TRBD1 | TRBV11-2 | CASSTPRGPNYGYTF | TGTGCCAGCTCGACTCCCAGGGGGCCTAACTATGGCTACACCTTC
TRBJ1-2 | . | . | TRBV2 | CASRLAGYGYTF | TGTGCCAGCAGACTTGCAGGATATGGCTACACCTTC
TRBJ1-3 | . | . | TRBV12-5 | CASAVSPSNTIYF | TGTGCTAGTGCGGTTTCGCCGTCGAACACCATATATTTT
TRBJ1-5 | few | . | TRBV6-1 | CASSESVQGNQPQHF | TGTGCCAGCAGTGAATCCGTACAGGGTAATCAGCCCCAGCATTTT
TRBJ2-2 | . | . | TRBV5-1 | CASSLVGNTGELFF | TGCGCCAGCAGCTTGGTTGGGAACACCGGGGAGCTGTTTTTT
TRBJ2-1 | . | TRBD1 | TRBV6-1 | CASSGLYGLGGEQFF | TGTGCCAGCAGTGGCCTCTATGGCCTAGGGGGCGAGCAGTTCTTC
TRBJ1-2 | . | TRBD1 | TRBV11-2 | CASSRGQNYGYTF | TGTGCCAGCAGCCGGGGACAGAACTATGGCTACACCTTC
TRBJ2-7 | . | . | TRBV7-9 | CASSFGIGRGQSEQYF | TGTGCCAGCAGCTTTGGGATCGGTCGGGGCCAGAGTGAGCAGTACTTC
TRBJ2-1 | . | . | TRBV6-5 | CASSYFGKQFF | TGTGCCAGCAGTTACTTCGGAAAGCAGTTCTTC